This T cell receptor (beta chain) was identified in a study of cytomegalovirus exposure and HLA in healthy donors. This CDR3 is 13 amino acids long. Trimming stripped 6 bases from V and 5 bases from J, with 14 bases between. Per germline, CDR1 MNHNY and CDR2 SVGAGI (reference sequence). Researchers ran the PCR with 60 Vbeta and 13 Jbeta primers. Clones were read by immunoSEQ multiplex PCR, and TCRdb kept only the in-frame ones, dropping some. The table shows roughly 120,000 clones, with about 60% occurring only once. This clone turned up a few times. V usage is TRBV6-6 and J usage is TRBJ2-7; D unresolved. This TCR was sampled from a woman in her 30s in good health and CMV-seronegative. The sample was PBMCs. CDR3 residues: CASSIQSSNEQYF. The DNA of the CDR3 is TGTGCCAGCAGCATACAGTCCTCGAACGAGCAGTACTTC.